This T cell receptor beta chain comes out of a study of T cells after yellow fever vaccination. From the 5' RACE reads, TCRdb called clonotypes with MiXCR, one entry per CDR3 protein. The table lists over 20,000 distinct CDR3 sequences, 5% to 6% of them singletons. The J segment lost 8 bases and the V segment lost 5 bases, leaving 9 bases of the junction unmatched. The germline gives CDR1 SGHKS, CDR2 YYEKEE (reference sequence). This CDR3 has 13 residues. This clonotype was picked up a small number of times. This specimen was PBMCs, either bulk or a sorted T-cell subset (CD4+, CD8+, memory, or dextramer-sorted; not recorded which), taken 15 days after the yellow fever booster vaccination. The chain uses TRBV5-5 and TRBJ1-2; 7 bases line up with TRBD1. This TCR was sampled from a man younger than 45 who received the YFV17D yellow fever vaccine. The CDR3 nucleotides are TGTGCCAGCAGAGGACAGGCAAGCGGCGGCTACACCTTC. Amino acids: CASRGQASGGYTF.